Presented here are 2 T cell receptor beta chains from one specimen sequenced in a study of human CD8 memory T cell subsets. Investigators built TCR beta libraries using UMI-labeled 5' RACE. Using the 5' RACE reads, TCRdb records one entry per CDR3 protein without DNA. Its listing shows about 12,000 distinct CDR3 sequences. The sequencing input was CD8+ T cells from PBMCs. These receptors all come from a human donor in good health.

The chain couples TRBV19 to TRBJ2-7; TCRdb picks TRBD2, but there is no DNA to check that call. This CDR3 has 15 amino acids. Germline V CDR1 and CDR2: LNHDA, SQIVND (reference sequence). CDR3 sequence: CASSMGLAGNYEQYF. The full variable domain, its missing parts supplied by reference TRBV19 and TRBJ2-7, is DGGITQSPKYLFRKEGQNVTLSCEQNLNHDAMYWYRQDPGQGLRLIYYSQIVNDFQKGDIAEGYSVSREKKESFPLTVTSAQKNPTAFYLCASSMGLAGNYEQYFGPGTRLTVT.

This clonotype is identified as medium-sized from frequency. The chain recombines TRBV15 with TRBJ2-1; absent DNA, TCRdb's TRBD1 call cannot be checked. The CDR3 runs 12 residues. Germline V gene lookup returns CDR1 LNHNV and CDR2 YYDKDF (reference sequence). The CDR3 loop reads CAIDRVNNEQFF.